The 14 T cell receptor beta chains below come from one sample, sequenced in a study of blood T cell repertoires in COVID-19. Assay used: immunoSEQ multiplex PCR; TCRdb lists only in-frame clones, some missing. The sample lists approximately 450,000 clones, nearly 90% occurring once. The sample consisted of PBMCs or T cells enriched from blood (not recorded which). These receptors were collected from a woman between 18 and 29 years old with acute COVID-19.

The CDR3 nucleotides are TGCGCCAGCAGCCAGGGCGCATATGGCTACACCTTC. The encoded protein is CASSQGAYGYTF. V and J are TRBV5-1 and TRBJ1-2; D may be TRBD1 (5 bases). This CDR3 spans 12 amino acids. Trimming took 4 bases from V and 5 from J, leaving 9 bases between them. Germline V CDR1 and CDR2: SGHRS, YFSETQ.

J is TRBJ2-7 and V is TRBV30, with D possibly matching TRBD2 (5 bases). CDR1 GTSNPN and CDR2 SVGIG come from the germline V gene (reference sequence). The germline V and J ends were trimmed by 4 bases and 6 bases, with 10 bases remaining between them. The CDR3 runs to 11 residues. The CDR3 sequence: CAWKYEGEQYF. The CDR3 coding sequence is TGTGCCTGGAAATATGAGGGCGAGCAGTACTTC.

The chain uses TRBV27 and TRBJ2-5, with D unclear. Trimming shortened V by 6 bases and J by 1 base, and 12 bases separated the two germline ends. The CDR3 has 14 residues. CDR1 and CDR2 (germline): MNHEY, SMNVEV (reference sequence). CDR3 loop: CASSPTRRQETQYF. The CDR3 DNA is TGTGCCAGCAGCCCGACCAGGCGCCAAGAGACCCAGTACTTC.

J is TRBJ2-7 and V is TRBV30, with D perhaps TRBD1 (8 bases). Germline values: CDR1 GTSNPN, CDR2 SVGIG (reference sequence). The CDR3 is made up of 13 amino acids. V was shortened by 5 bases and J by 4 bases, with 15 bases between the two germline ends. CDR3 nucleotides: TGTGCCTGGGGCAGGGGGCGGGGGTACGAGCAGTACTTC. It encodes CAWGRGRGYEQYF.

The chain links TRBV19 to TRBJ2-3; 9 bases match TRBD1. CDR3 length: 16 amino acids. Germline V gives CDR1 LNHDA, CDR2 SQIVND (reference sequence). V lost 4 bases to trimming and J lost 5 bases; unmatched junction nucleotides: 10. CDR3 amino acids: CASSRRYRGQVDTQYF. The CDR3 DNA reads TGTGCCAGTAGTAGGAGATACAGGGGGCAGGTAGATACGCAGTATTTT.

The rearrangement uses TRBV11-2 and TRBJ1-4; tentatively, D is TRBD1 (5 bases). Germline V lookup: CDR1 SGHAT, CDR2 FQNNGV. This CDR3 region has 13 residues. Trimming removed 1 base at V and 10 bases at J, with 10 bases between. The CDR3 sequence: CASSLGDSRKLFF. As DNA, the CDR3 is TGTGCCAGCAGCTTAGGTGACAGCAGAAAACTGTTTTTT.

This CDR3 is CASSLGAGGSYEQYF. The CDR3, as DNA: TGTGCCAGCAGTTTAGGGGCGGGAGGGTCCTACGAGCAGTACTTC. The rearrangement links TRBV28 to TRBJ2-7; the match to TRBD2 covers 9 bases. This CDR3 comprises 15 residues. Germline V lookup: CDR1 MDHEN, CDR2 SYDVKM. Trimming at V came to 2 bases and at J to 1 base, leaving 3 bases not matched to a gene.

This clone was picked up a small number of times. This chain links TRBV5-8 with TRBJ2-1, with 9 bases fitting TRBD1. The V gene's germline CDR1 is SGHTS and CDR2 YDEGEE. J gave up 7 bases and V 2 bases, and 10 bases lay outside the gene matches. This CDR3 region has 16 residues. The DNA for the CDR3 is TGTGCCAGCAGCTTCTGGACAGGGGCATCAGGGAATGAGCAGTTCTTC. Translated, it gives CASSFWTGASGNEQFF.

This chain uses TRBV30 with TRBJ2-7, with D maybe TRBD1 (6 bases). Germline values: CDR1 GTSNPN, CDR2 SVGIG (reference sequence). Trimming stripped 3 bases from V and 3 bases from J, with 15 bases between. The CDR3 is 14 residues long. The CDR3 here is CAWRDTGRHYEQYF. DNA for the CDR3: TGTGCCTGGAGGGACACAGGGAGACACTACGAGCAGTACTTC.

V and J are TRBV27 and TRBJ2-7; 10 nucleotides line up with TRBD2. The CDR3 spans 14 residues. The germline gives CDR1 MNHEY, CDR2 SMNVEV (reference sequence). The trim removed 6 bases at V and 2 bases at J, leaving 4 bases unmatched. In DNA form, the CDR3 reads TGTGCCAGCAGCACTAGCGGGACAACCTACGAGCAGTACTTC. Translating it yields CASSTSGTTYEQYF.

The chain links TRBV7-9 to TRBJ1-4; no clear D gene. Per germline, CDR1 SEHNR and CDR2 FQNEAQ (reference sequence). This CDR3 comprises 15 residues. V shed 1 base and J shed 12 bases, with 18 bases lying between them. The CDR3, as DNA: TGTGCCAGCAGCTTAGGCTTCTCGGGGAGTAAAGAACTGTTTTTT. Residues: CASSLGFSGSKELFF. Full variable domain (rest looked up from reference TRBV7-9 and TRBJ1-4): DTGVSQNPRHKITKRGQNVTFRCDPISEHNRLYWYRQTLGQGPEFLTYFQNEAQLEKSRLLSDRFSAERPKGSFSTLEIQRTEQGDSAMYLCASSLGFSGSKELFFGSGTQLSVL.

The chain combines TRBV15 with TRBJ1-5; a possible D gene is TRBD1 (5 bases). Germline V gene data show CDR1 as LNHNV and CDR2 as YYDKDF (reference sequence). V lost 1 base and J lost 3, with 13 bases in between. CDR3 length: 16 residues. The CDR3 protein is CATSRGQGRNNQPQHF. The CDR3 nucleotides are TGTGCCACCAGCAGAGGGCAGGGAAGGAACAATCAGCCCCAGCATTTT.

V gene TRBV27 combines with J gene TRBJ1-4, with D unclear. CDR3 size: 14 residues. V was trimmed by 5 bases and J by 8 bases, leaving 15 bases between them. CDR1 is MNHEY, CDR2 SMNVEV, per germline (reference sequence). DNA for the CDR3: TGTGCCAGCAGTCCCCGGGTCGGGAGCGAAAAACTGTTTTTT. As protein: CASSPRVGSEKLFF.

The chain joins TRBV7-2 to TRBJ2-1; TRBD2 matches at 9 bases. V shed 1 base and J 7 bases; nucleotides not matched to a gene: 8. This CDR3 has 16 amino acids. Per the germline V gene, CDR1 is SGHTA and CDR2 is FQGNSA. The CDR3 loop is CASSLVAGVRRNEQFF. The CDR3 DNA sequence: TGTGCCAGCAGCTTAGTAGCGGGAGTACGAAGAAATGAGCAGTTCTTC.